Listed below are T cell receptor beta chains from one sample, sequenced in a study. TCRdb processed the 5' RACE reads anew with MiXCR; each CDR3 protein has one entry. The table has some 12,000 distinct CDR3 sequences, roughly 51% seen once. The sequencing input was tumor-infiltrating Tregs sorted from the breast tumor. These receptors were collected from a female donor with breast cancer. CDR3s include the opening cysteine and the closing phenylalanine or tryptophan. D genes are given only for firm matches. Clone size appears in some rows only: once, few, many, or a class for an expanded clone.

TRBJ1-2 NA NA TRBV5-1 CASSLDKLNYGYTF TGCGCCAGCAGCTTAGACAAACTTAACTATGGCTACACCTTC
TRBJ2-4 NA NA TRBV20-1 CSAIGAKNIQYF TGCAGCGCCATAGGAGCCAAAAACATTCAGTACTTC
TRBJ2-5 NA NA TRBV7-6 CASSWTGEETQYF TGTGCCAGCAGCTGGACTGGTGAGGAGACCCAGTACTTC
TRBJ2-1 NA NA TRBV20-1 CSARGLAIDEQFF TGCAGTGCTAGAGGCCTAGCGATAGATGAGCAGTTCTTC
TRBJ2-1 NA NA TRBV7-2 CASSRSWDSRYNEQFF TGTGCCAGCAGCCGAAGTTGGGACTCCCGATACAATGAGCAGTTCTTC
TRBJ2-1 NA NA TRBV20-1 CSASSKTIGDEQFF TGCAGTGCTAGTAGTAAGACGATAGGGGATGAGCAGTTCTTC
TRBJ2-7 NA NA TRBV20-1 CSASEGTVGYEQYF TGCAGTGCTAGTGAGGGGACGGTCGGATACGAGCAGTACTTC
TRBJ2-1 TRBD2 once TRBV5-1 CASRAGGLWGEQFF TGCGCCAGCAGAGCGGGAGGGCTGTGGGGTGAGCAGTTCTTC
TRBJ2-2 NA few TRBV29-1 CSVEPTGRDTGELFF TGCAGCGTTGAGCCGACAGGGAGGGACACCGGGGAGCTGTTTTTT
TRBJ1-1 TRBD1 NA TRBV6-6 CASGVYPGQGLSEAFF TGTGCCAGCGGGGTTTACCCGGGACAGGGCCTGTCTGAAGCTTTCTTT
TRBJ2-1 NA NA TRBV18 CASSPVGTYSYNEQFF TGTGCCAGCTCACCGGTGGGCACCTACTCCTACAATGAGCAGTTCTTC
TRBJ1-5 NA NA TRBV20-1 CSVNPRAISNQPQHF TGCAGTGTCAACCCCAGAGCAATAAGCAATCAGCCCCAGCATTTT
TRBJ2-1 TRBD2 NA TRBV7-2 CASSLARLLGLAGHYNEQFF TGTGCCAGCAGCTTAGCGAGGTTATTAGGACTAGCGGGTCACTACAATGAGCAGTTCTTC
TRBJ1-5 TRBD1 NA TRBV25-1 CASSEGGGRQPQHF TGTGCCAGCAGTGAAGGAGGGGGCCGACAGCCCCAGCATTTT
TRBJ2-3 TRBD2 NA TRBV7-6 CASSSLAGAGTDTQYF TGTGCCAGCAGCTCTCTAGCGGGAGCCGGCACAGATACGCAGTATTTT
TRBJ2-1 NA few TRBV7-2 CASSSPTGDEQFF TGTGCCAGCAGCTCCCCCACGGGAGACGAGCAGTTCTTC
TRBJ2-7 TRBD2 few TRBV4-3 CASSQRLADVPYEQYF TGCGCCAGCAGCCAAAGGCTAGCGGATGTCCCCTACGAGCAGTACTTC
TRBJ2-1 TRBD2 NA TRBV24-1 CATSASSGSSSCNEQFF TGTGCCACCAGTGCCTCTAGCGGGTCTAGCTCTTGCAATGAGCAGTTCTTC
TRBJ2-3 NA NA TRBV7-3 CASSLTARVGDTQYF TGTGCCAGCAGCTTAACAGCCAGGGTGGGGGATACGCAGTATTTT
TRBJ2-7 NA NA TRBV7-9 CASSPGYEQYF TGTGCCAGCAGCCCCGGCTACGAGCAGTACTTC
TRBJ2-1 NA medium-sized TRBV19 CASSAGSRRNEQFF TGTGCCAGTAGTGCGGGATCCCGGAGGAATGAGCAGTTCTTC
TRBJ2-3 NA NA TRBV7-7 CASKATARGPDTQYF TGTGCCAGCAAGGCAACCGCTCGCGGCCCAGATACGCAGTATTTT
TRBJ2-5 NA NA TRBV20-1 CSVGGMLQLGETQYF TGCAGTGTTGGCGGGATGCTCCAACTGGGAGAGACCCAGTACTTC
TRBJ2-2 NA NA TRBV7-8 CASSTTPATGELFF TGTGCCAGCAGCACGACCCCCGCCACCGGGGAGCTGTTTTTT
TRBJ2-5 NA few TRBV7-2 CASSLVGTQETQYF TGTGCCAGCAGCTTAGTAGGGACCCAAGAGACCCAGTACTTC
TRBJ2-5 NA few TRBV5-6 CASSFPGETQYF TGTGCCAGCAGTTTCCCGGGGGAGACCCAGTACTTC
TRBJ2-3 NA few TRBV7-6 CASSLNPGVKADTQYF TGTGCCAGCAGCTTAAATCCGGGAGTCAAGGCAGATACGCAGTATTTT
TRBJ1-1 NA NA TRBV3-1 CASSQSGSRNTEAFF TGTGCCAGCAGCCAATCCGGTAGCCGGAACACTGAAGCTTTCTTT
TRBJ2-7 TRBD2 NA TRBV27 CASSLRGEQYF TGTGCCAGCAGTTTGCGGGGGGAGCAGTACTTC
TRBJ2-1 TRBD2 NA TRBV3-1 CASSQGLAVANEQFF TGTGCCAGCAGCCAGGGACTAGCGGTTGCAAATGAGCAGTTCTTC
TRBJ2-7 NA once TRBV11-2 CASSFPLGGYTYEQYF TGTGCCAGCAGCTTTCCCCTTGGGGGTTACACCTACGAGCAGTACTTC
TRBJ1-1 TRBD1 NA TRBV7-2 CASSLGTGGNTEAFF TGTGCCAGCAGCCTCGGGACAGGGGGAAACACTGAAGCTTTCTTT
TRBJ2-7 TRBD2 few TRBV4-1 CASSQLAGSEQYF TGCGCCAGCAGCCAACTAGCGGGAAGCGAGCAGTACTTC
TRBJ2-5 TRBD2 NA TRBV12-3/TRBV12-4 CASSAELGLAGGETQYF TGTGCCAGCAGCGCCGAATTGGGACTAGCGGGAGGAGAGACCCAGTACTTC
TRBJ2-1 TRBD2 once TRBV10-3 CAISDTGTSGGSYNEQFF TGTGCCATCAGTGACACCGGGACTAGCGGGGGCTCCTACAATGAGCAGTTCTTC
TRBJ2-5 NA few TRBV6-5 CACRADSVQETQYF TGTGCCTGTAGAGCCGATAGTGTACAAGAGACCCAGTACTTC
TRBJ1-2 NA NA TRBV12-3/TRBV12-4 CASSRPGYTF TGTGCCAGCAGCCGTCCAGGCTACACCTTC
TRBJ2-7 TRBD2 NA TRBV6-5 CASMAGGTPDEQYF TGTGCCAGCATGGCGGGAGGGACGCCCGACGAGCAGTACTTC
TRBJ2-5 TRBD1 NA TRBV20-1 CSALRQGSLQDQYF TGCAGTGCTCTAAGACAGGGGTCCCTCCAGGACCAGTACTTC
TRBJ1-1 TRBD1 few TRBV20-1 CSATGQGPTEAFF TGCAGTGCTACCGGACAGGGGCCCACTGAAGCTTTCTTT
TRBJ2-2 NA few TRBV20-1 CSARRANTGELFF TGCAGTGCTAGACGCGCGAACACCGGGGAGCTGTTTTTT
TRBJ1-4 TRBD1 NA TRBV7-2 CASRLWGQLNEKLFF TGTGCCAGCAGACTTTGGGGACAGCTAAATGAAAAACTGTTTTTT
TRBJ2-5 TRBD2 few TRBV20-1 CSARGDYKQETQYF TGCAGTGCTAGAGGGGACTACAAACAAGAGACCCAGTACTTC
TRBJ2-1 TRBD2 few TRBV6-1 CASSEELAGGNEQFF TGTGCCAGCAGTGAAGAGCTAGCGGGAGGCAATGAGCAGTTCTTC